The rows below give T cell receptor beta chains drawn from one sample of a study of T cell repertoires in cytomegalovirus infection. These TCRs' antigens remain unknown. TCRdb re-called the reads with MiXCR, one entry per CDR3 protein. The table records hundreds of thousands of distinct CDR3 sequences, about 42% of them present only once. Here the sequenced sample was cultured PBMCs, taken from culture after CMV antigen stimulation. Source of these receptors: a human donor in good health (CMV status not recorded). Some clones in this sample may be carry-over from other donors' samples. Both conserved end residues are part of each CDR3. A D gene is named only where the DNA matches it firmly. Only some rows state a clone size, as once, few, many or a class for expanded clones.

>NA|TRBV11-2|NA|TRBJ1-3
CASSQGWGSGNTIYF
TGTGCCAGCAGCCAGGGGTGGGGGTCTGGAAACACCATATATTTT
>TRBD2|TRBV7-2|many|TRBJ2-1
CASSKRAGVVFTGNEQFF
TGTGCCAGCAGCAAAAGAGCGGGAGTTGTGTTCACGGGCAATGAGCAGTTCTTC
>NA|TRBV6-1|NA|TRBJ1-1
CASSYWAQANTEAFF
TGTGCCAGCAGTTATTGGGCACAGGCGAACACTGAAGCTTTCTTT
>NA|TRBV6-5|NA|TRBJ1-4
CASSSGTQEKLFF
TGTGCCAGCAGTTCCGGGACCCAGGAAAAACTGTTTTTT
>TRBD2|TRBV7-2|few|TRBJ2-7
CASSSTSGRAGEQYF
TGTGCCAGCAGCTCTACTAGCGGGAGGGCTGGCGAGCAGTACTTC
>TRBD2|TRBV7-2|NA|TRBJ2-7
CASSLAELAGAYEQYF
TGTGCCAGCAGCTTAGCGGAGTTAGCGGGGGCCTACGAGCAGTACTTC
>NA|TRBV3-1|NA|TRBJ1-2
CASSHRESAGYTF
TGTGCCAGCAGCCATAGGGAATCGGCGGGCTACACCTTC
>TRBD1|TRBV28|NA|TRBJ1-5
CASVQGYQPQHF
TGTGCCAGCGTACAGGGGTATCAGCCCCAGCATTTT
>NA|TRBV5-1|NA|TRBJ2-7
CASSADLNEQYF
TGCGCCAGCAGCGCAGACCTGAACGAGCAGTACTTC
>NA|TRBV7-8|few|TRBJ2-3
CASSPNRAFVGTDTQYF
TGTGCCAGCAGCCCCAACCGGGCCTTCGTTGGCACAGATACGCAGTATTTT
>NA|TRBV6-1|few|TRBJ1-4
CASRLTGSAEKLFF
TGTGCCAGCAGACTCACAGGGTCAGCTGAAAAACTGTTTTTT
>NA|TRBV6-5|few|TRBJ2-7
CASSPDTPIYEQYF
TGTGCCAGCAGTCCCGACACCCCAATCTACGAGCAGTACTTC
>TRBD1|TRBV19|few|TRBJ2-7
CASSIGQGLYEQYF
TGTGCCAGTAGTATCGGACAGGGGCTATACGAGCAGTACTTC
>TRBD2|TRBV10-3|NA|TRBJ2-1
CAISDGRGGDEQFF
TGTGCCATCAGTGACGGGCGGGGGGGCGATGAGCAGTTCTTC
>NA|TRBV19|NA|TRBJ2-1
CASSIAAATYNEQFF
TGTGCCAGTAGTATAGCAGCTGCAACCTACAATGAGCAGTTCTTC
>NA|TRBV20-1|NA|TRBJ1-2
CSARSGANIGYGYTF
TGCAGTGCTAGATCTGGGGCGAATATCGGCTATGGCTACACCTTC
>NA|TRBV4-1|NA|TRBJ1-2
CASSPTTAPGQGLRSYTF
TGCGCCAGCAGCCCGACCACTGCCCCCGGGCAGGGGCTTCGTAGCTACACCTTC
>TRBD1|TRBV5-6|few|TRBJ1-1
CASSLIFGTGGGYTEAFF
TGTGCCAGCAGCTTGATATTTGGGACAGGCGGAGGTTACACTGAAGCTTTCTTT
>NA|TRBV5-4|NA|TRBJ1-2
CASFRVGIYGYTF
TGTGCCAGCTTTCGGGTAGGGATCTATGGCTACACCTTC
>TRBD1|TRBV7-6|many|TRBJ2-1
CASSLLGYRGETYNEQFF
TGTGCCAGCAGCTTGTTAGGGTACAGGGGCGAAACCTACAATGAGCAGTTCTTC
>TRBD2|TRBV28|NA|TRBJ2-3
CASSLPSGLTDTQYF
TGTGCCAGCAGTTTACCTAGCGGGCTCACAGATACGCAGTATTTT
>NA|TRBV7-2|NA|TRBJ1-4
CASSLVREGEKLFF
TGTGCCAGCAGCTTAGTCAGGGAAGGTGAAAAACTGTTTTTT
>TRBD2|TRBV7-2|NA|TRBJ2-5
CASSLRLAGGGYQETQYF
TGTGCCAGCAGCTTAAGGCTAGCGGGGGGAGGGTATCAAGAGACCCAGTACTTC
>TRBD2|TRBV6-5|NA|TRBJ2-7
CASTRGGYEQYF
TGTGCCAGCACCCGGGGGGGTTACGAGCAGTACTTC
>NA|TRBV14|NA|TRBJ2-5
CASSPRPSPVETQYF
TGTGCCAGCAGCCCCCGGCCTAGCCCCGTTGAGACCCAGTACTTC
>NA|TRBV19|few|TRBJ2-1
CATSDSWGYNEQFF
TGTGCCACCTCCGATAGTTGGGGGTACAATGAGCAGTTCTTC
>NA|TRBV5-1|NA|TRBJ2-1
CASSFPDRNEQFF
TGCGCCAGCAGCTTCCCCGATCGGAATGAGCAGTTCTTC
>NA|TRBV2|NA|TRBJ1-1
CASTLERVNTEAFF
TGTGCCAGCACGCTGGAGAGGGTGAACACTGAAGCTTTCTTT
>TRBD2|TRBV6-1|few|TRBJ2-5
CASSEAMSGEETQYF
TGTGCCAGCAGTGAAGCGATGAGCGGGGAAGAGACCCAGTACTTC
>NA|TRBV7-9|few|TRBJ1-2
CASSLGWSETYTF
TGTGCCAGCAGCTTAGGGTGGTCAGAAACCTACACCTTC
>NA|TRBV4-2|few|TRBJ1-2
CASSQDRGGWGRRGYGYTF
TGTGCCAGCAGCCAAGATCGTGGAGGTTGGGGGCGTCGGGGCTATGGCTACACCTTC
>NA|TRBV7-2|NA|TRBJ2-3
CASSPGAGADTQYF
TGTGCCAGCAGCCCCGGAGCAGGGGCCGATACGCAGTATTTT
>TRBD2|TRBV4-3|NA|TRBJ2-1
CASSQFSGIPYNEQFF
TGCGCCAGCAGCCAATTTAGCGGGATTCCCTACAATGAGCAGTTCTTC
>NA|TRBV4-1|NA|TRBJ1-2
CASSQDPFSSLGYTF
TGCGCCAGCAGCCAAGATCCGTTTAGCAGCTTAGGCTACACCTTC
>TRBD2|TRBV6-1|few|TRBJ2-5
CASRIAGAQETQYF
TGTGCCAGCAGAATAGCGGGGGCCCAAGAGACCCAGTACTTC
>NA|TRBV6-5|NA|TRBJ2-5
CASSYQGETQYF
TGTGCCAGCAGTTATCAAGGAGAGACCCAGTACTTC
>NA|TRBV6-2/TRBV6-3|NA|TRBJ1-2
CASSYFNYGYTF
TGTGCCAGCAGTTACTTTAACTATGGCTACACCTTC
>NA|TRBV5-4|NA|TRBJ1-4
CASSLVSGSANEKLFF
TGTGCCAGCAGCTTGGTGTCAGGGTCCGCTAATGAAAAACTGTTTTTT
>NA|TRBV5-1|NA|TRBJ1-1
CASSLYNRVNTEAFF
TGCGCCAGCAGCTTGTATAACCGAGTGAACACTGAAGCTTTCTTT
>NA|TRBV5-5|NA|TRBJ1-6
CASSLDWGPDSPLHF
TGTGCCAGCAGCTTGGATTGGGGTCCCGATTCACCCCTCCACTTT
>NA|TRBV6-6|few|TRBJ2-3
CASSYRVAAQYF
TGTGCCAGCAGTTACAGAGTCGCTGCGCAGTATTTT
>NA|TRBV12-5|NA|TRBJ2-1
CASGLVTRGGGQRENEQFF
TGTGCTAGTGGTTTGGTTACCCGGGGAGGCGGCCAAAGGGAAAATGAGCAGTTCTTC
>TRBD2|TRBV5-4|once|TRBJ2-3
CASSRPRAGVGDTQYF
TGTGCCAGCAGCCGCCCCCGGGCGGGAGTGGGAGATACGCAGTATTTT
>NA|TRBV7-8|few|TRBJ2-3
CASSGGDRPSTDTQYF
TGTGCCAGCAGCGGGGGGGACAGGCCTAGCACAGATACGCAGTATTTT
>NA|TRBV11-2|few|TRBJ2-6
CASSSPRANVLTF
TGTGCCAGCAGCTCGCCTAGGGCCAACGTCCTGACTTTC
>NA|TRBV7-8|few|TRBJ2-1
CASSLPGSPNEQFF
TGTGCCAGCAGCCTACCGGGGTCCCCCAATGAGCAGTTCTTC
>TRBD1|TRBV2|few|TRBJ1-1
CASSEQGAGNTEAFF
TGTGCCAGCAGTGAACAGGGGGCCGGGAACACTGAAGCTTTCTTT
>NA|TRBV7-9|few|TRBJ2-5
CASSLEGTQETQYF
TGTGCCAGCAGCTTAGAGGGAACCCAAGAGACCCAGTACTTC
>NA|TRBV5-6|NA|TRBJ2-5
CASSLDVTETQYF
TGTGCCAGCAGCCTGGACGTTACGGAGACCCAGTACTTC
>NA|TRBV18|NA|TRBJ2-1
CASSPRRYHEQFF
TGTGCCAGCTCACCGAGGAGGTACCATGAGCAGTTCTTC
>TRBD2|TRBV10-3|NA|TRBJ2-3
CAASAGLAGKLSTDTQYF
TGTGCCGCCAGTGCCGGACTAGCGGGCAAACTTAGCACAGATACGCAGTATTTT
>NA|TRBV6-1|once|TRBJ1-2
CASSDPLEGGYTF
TGTGCCAGCAGTGATCCCTTGGAGGGTGGCTACACCTTC
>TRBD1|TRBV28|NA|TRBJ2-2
CASRPAGQGGAGELFF
TGTGCCAGCAGACCGGCTGGACAGGGGGGGGCCGGGGAGCTGTTTTTT
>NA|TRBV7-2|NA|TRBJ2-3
CASSLEQSRDTQYF
TGTGCCAGCAGCTTAGAACAGTCCAGGGATACGCAGTATTTT
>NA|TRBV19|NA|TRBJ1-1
CASSGPRAFF
TGTGCCAGTAGTGGCCCTCGGGCTTTCTTT
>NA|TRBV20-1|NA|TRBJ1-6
CSARNPTEGKNSPLHF
TGCAGTGCCCGTAACCCCACCGAGGGGAAGAATTCACCCCTCCACTTT
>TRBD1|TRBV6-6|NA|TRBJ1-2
CASSDRAGYGYTF
TGTGCCAGCAGCGACAGGGCCGGCTATGGCTACACCTTC